One T cell receptor beta chain is described in this entry. Germline CDR1 reads SGDLS; CDR2 reads YYNGEE. V dropped 0 bases and J dropped 3 bases, with 9 bases sitting between them. There are 14 residues in the CDR3. Original processing notes: ImmunoSEQ output lacked quality scores and full-length reads, limiting matched filtering. Here immunoSEQ multiplex PCR was the method, and the copy in TCRdb shows in-frame clones only, minus some. Clone size and the V and J calls come from that table; the DNA yielded D and trimming. There are about 600,000 clones in the sample; around three quarters occur only once, and 12% lies in the top ten. The data stem from a study of shared clonotypes between healthy human individuals.

The sequenced material came from PBMCs. The TCR originated in a woman in her thirties or forties in good health. Some clones in this sample may be carry-over from other donors' samples. The V call is TRBV9, the J call TRBJ2-5; D not certain. The CDR3 bases are TGTGCCAGCAGCGTAGGAGGTGGAGAAGAGACCCAGTACTTC. This sequence encodes CASSVGGGEETQYF.